The clone carrying this T cell receptor beta chain was seen only once. The data stem from a study of blood T cell repertoires in COVID-19. Whole-study context: The samples span acute and convalescent COVID-19 from the United States, Italy and Spain. T cells, B-cell-depleted T cells, or PBMCs provided the cDNA or gDNA that served as material.

Followed longitudinally, the Seattle patients had been enrolled during active infection. There are 14 residues in the CDR3. Looked up from germline, CDR1 is PRHDT and CDR2 is FYEKMQ (reference sequence). Trimming cost V 4 bases and J 8 bases, with 14 bases left between them. Methods used by the authors: Reference gene primer amplification gave estimated nucleated cell counts. Profiling relied on immunoSEQ multiplex PCR, and the TCRdb table lists in-frame clones only, not all of them. The V and J calls and the clone size are those of that table, but D and trimming were determined from the DNA. The sample holds about 92,000 clones; roughly nine tenths are singletons and the top ten take around 16%.

Sequencing input: peripheral blood. This TCR was sampled from a woman aged 60-75 years with COVID-19, enrolled during active disease. V gene TRBV13 combines with J gene TRBJ1-4; D is unclear. This CDR3 is CASSSSPYGEKLFF. Here the CDR3 DNA reads TGTGCCAGCAGCTCATCCCCTTACGGGGAAAAACTGTTTTTT.